This T cell receptor (beta chain) was found in a study of shared clonotypes between healthy human individuals. Germline lookup yields CDR1 SEHNR and CDR2 FQNEAQ (reference sequence). Trimming shortened V by 0 bases and J by 8 bases, and 16 bases separated the two germline ends. The CDR3 covers 15 residues. Here immunoSEQ multiplex PCR was the method, and the copy in TCRdb shows in-frame clones only, minus some. The sample holds about 2 million clones, 85% to 95% seen once. The chain carries TRBV7-9 and TRBJ1-2; D gene uncertain. The TCR comes from a man between 18 and 29 years old in good health. Material for sequencing was naive CD4+ T cells sorted from blood. Stated subset: CD45RA+ positively selected. This chain's CDR3 is CASSLAEAFAGGYTF. The CDR3, as DNA: TGTGCCAGCAGCTTAGCTGAGGCCTTCGCGGGGGGCTACACCTTC.